This T cell receptor beta chain appears in the sequencing data of a study of spatial heterogeneity in lung cancer. The overall study: The donor group consisted of roughly 70 patients who had untreated, early-stage non-small cell lung cancer.

TCRdb redid the calling of the 5' RACE reads with MiXCR, one entry per CDR3 protein. The data contain 110,000 or so distinct CDR3 sequences, more than 10% of them seen just once; the ten biggest clones take up roughly 24%. Germline assignment: CDR1 MNHEY and CDR2 SMNVEV (reference sequence). The CDR3 extends over 17 amino acids. Trimming cost V 5 bases and J 2 bases; bases outside gene matches: 10. The time point here: blood at routine non-recurrence follow-up after resection. Here the sequenced sample was PBMCs, taken at follow-up. The rearrangement joins TRBV27 to TRBJ2-7, with TRBD2 matching over 12 bases. The TCR comes from a female donor with early-stage non-small cell lung cancer. In nucleotides, the CDR3 is TGTGCCAGCAGTACCTTCTGGACTAGCGGGGTCCCCTACGAGCAGTACTTC. Translation gives CASSTFWTSGVPYEQYF.